The 26 T cell receptor beta chains below come from one sample, sequenced in a study of blood T cell repertoires in COVID-19. Clones were sequenced by immunoSEQ multiplex PCR, and TCRdb holds only the in-frame ones, with some missing. The table lists 220,000 or so clones, 70% to 85% of them singletons, with about 1.3% in the top ten. Sequencing used PBMCs or T cells enriched from blood (not recorded which). These receptors came from a woman in her thirties or forties with acute COVID-19.

J is TRBJ1-3 and V is TRBV9; D remains ambiguous. This CDR3 region has 15 residues. Trimming took 0 bases from V and 0 from J, leaving 7 bases between them. In germline, CDR1 is SGDLS, CDR2 YYNGEE. CDR3 coding DNA: TGTGCCAGCAGCGTAGACCGGTCCTCTGGAAACACCATATATTTT. This sequence encodes CASSVDRSSGNTIYF.

The genes are TRBV2 and TRBJ1-4; 7 bases are a match to TRBD1. Germline-derived CDR1 and CDR2 are SNHLY and FYNNEI. Losses at the gene ends were 4 bases for V and 0 bases for J; bases not matched to a gene: 2. The CDR3 spans 15 residues. The CDR3, as DNA: TGTGCCAGCAGTGTACAGGGGACAACTAATGAAAAACTGTTTTTT. This gives the protein CASSVQGTTNEKLFF.

This clone was seen only once. CDR3 nucleotide sequence: TGTGCCTGGGATCCGGGACAGGGCCCTCAGCCCCAGCATTTT. Its protein product is CAWDPGQGPQPQHF. V is TRBV30 and J is TRBJ1-5; 9 positions agree with TRBD1. Germline V gene sequence: CDR1 GTSNPN, CDR2 SVGIG (reference sequence). This CDR3 spans 14 amino acids. The V and J ends lost 5 bases and 6 bases, in that order; junction bases with no gene match: 8.

The rearrangement links TRBV5-1 to TRBJ1-5, with 7 positions matching TRBD1. V was clipped by 5 bases and J by 4 bases; unmatched bases: 9. The germline V gene has CDR1 SGHRS and CDR2 YFSETQ. The CDR3 is made up of 15 amino acids. The CDR3 nucleotides read TGCGCCAGCAGGAGGGGACAGTCACGGAATCAGCCCCAGCATTTT. Protein: CASRRGQSRNQPQHF. Full variable domain (outside the CDR3, taken from reference TRBV5-1 and TRBJ1-5): KAGVTQTPRYLIKTRGQQVTLSCSPISGHRSVSWYQQTPGQGLQFLFEYFSETQRNKGNFPGRFSGRQFSNSRSEMNVSTLELGDSALYLCASRRGQSRNQPQHFGDGTRLSIL.

The chain employs TRBV7-8 and TRBJ1-2; D remains ambiguous. The CDR3 extends over 14 amino acids. Trimming shortened V by 5 bases and J by 0 bases, and 10 bases separated the two germline ends. From germline, CDR1 is SGHVS and CDR2 FQNEAQ. CDR3 loop: CASSPSTTNYGYTF. The CDR3 nucleotides are TGTGCCAGCAGCCCTAGCACAACTAACTATGGCTACACCTTC.

The rearrangement links TRBV20-1 to TRBJ2-3; 7 positions match TRBD2. The CDR3 totals 11 residues. The V gene end was trimmed by 6 bases and the J gene end by 6 bases; junction bases not matched to a gene: 3. Germline CDR1 DFQATT, CDR2 SNEGSKA (reference sequence). CDR3 loop: CSAGREDTQYF. Here the CDR3 DNA reads TGCAGTGCCGGGCGGGAGGATACGCAGTATTTT.

V is TRBV6-5 and J is TRBJ1-1, with a weak D call TRBD1 (5 bases). Germline V lookup: CDR1 MNHEY, CDR2 SVGAGI. The CDR3 consists of 15 residues. V lost 3 bases, J lost 5 bases, and 16 bases lay in between. The CDR3 DNA is TGTGCCAGCAGTTATATTTGGCAGGGAGGTACTGAAGCTTTCTTT. This sequence encodes CASSYIWQGGTEAFF.

The J gene is TRBJ2-1, the V gene TRBV5-1; D possibly corresponds to TRBD2 (6 bases). V gave up 7 bases and J gave up 0 bases, with 11 bases separating them. The CDR3 runs to 14 residues. Germline CDR1 and CDR2: SGHRS and YFSETQ. CDR3 amino acids: CASSRESSYNEQFF. DNA of the CDR3: TGCGCCAGCTCCCGGGAGAGCTCCTACAATGAGCAGTTCTTC.

The chain's CDR3 is CATEREGGNIQYF. In nucleotides, the CDR3 is TGTGCCACGGAGCGGGAAGGGGGGAACATTCAGTACTTC. V gene TRBV24-1 combines with J gene TRBJ2-4; perhaps TRBD2 as D (7 bases). Trimming removed 10 bases from V and 7 bases from J, with 16 bases in between. This CDR3 is 13 amino acids long. Germline V lookup: CDR1 KGHDR, CDR2 SFDVKD.

The chain combines TRBV5-1 with TRBJ1-3; D perhaps matches TRBD1 (6 bases). This CDR3 contains 15 residues. CDR1 and CDR2 from the germline V gene are SGHRS and YFSETQ. V shed 3 bases and J shed 0 bases, with 10 bases lying between them. CDR3 residues: CASSSTGSSGNTIYF. The DNA for the CDR3 is TGCGCCAGCAGCTCGACAGGCAGCTCTGGAAACACCATATATTTT.

V usage is TRBV27 and J usage is TRBJ2-6; perhaps TRBD1 as D (5 bases). Germline-derived CDR1 and CDR2 are MNHEY and SMNVEV (reference sequence). Trimming removed 5 bases from V and 0 bases from J, with 8 bases in between. The CDR3 extends over 15 amino acids. CDR3 sequence: CASSLTASGANVLTF. CDR3 sequence (DNA): TGTGCCAGCAGTCTGACAGCCTCTGGGGCCAACGTCCTGACTTTC. Complete variable domain (other parts from reference TRBV27 and TRBJ2-6): EAQVTQNPRYLITVTGKKLTVTCSQNMNHEYMSWYRQDPGLGLRQIYYSMNVEVTDKGDVPEGYKVSRKEKRNFPLILESPSPNQTSLYFCASSLTASGANVLTFGAGSRLTVL.

V usage is TRBV18 and J usage is TRBJ2-2; 7 nucleotides match TRBD2. J gave up 2 bases and V 0 bases, and 6 bases lay outside the gene matches. The CDR3 has 17 residues. Germline CDR1 KGHSH, CDR2 LQKENI. The CDR3 DNA is TGTGCCAGCTCACCACCCTTGGGCGGGAGAAACACCGGGGAGCTGTTTTTT. Translating it yields CASSPPLGGRNTGELFF. Variable domain in full (rest from reference TRBV18 and TRBJ2-2): NAGVMQNPRHLVRRRGQEARLRCSPMKGHSHVYWYRQLPEEGLKFMVYLQKENIIDESGMPKERFSAEFPKEGPSILRIQQVVRGDSAAYFCASSPPLGGRNTGELFFGEGSRLTVL.

This chain uses TRBV3-1 (or the pseudogene TRBV3-2) with TRBJ2-3; 9 bases fit TRBD1. V dropped 2 bases and J dropped 12; count of bases not matched to a gene: 3. In germline, CDR1 is LGHDT, CDR2 YNNKEL (reference sequence). The CDR3 spans 12 residues. CDR3 DNA: TGTGCCAGCAGCCAAAACAGGGGGCGACAGTATTTT. It yields the protein CASSQNRGRQYF.

The CDR3 nucleotides read TGCGCCAGCAGTCAATTGTACTCGGGCACAGATACGCAGTATTTT. This encodes CASSQLYSGTDTQYF. This chain connects TRBV23-1 to TRBJ2-3; no clear D. TRBV23-1 is assigned to the ORF class and has an uncertain function. Trimming removed 1 base at V and 1 base at J, with 9 bases between. The CDR3 is 15 residues long.

CDR3 in DNA: TGTGCCAGTAGTTATGGCCCCGGGACAGTCAGTGGGGAGCTGTTTTTT. It encodes CASSYGPGTVSGELFF. The chain employs TRBV19 and TRBJ2-2; 7 bases are a match to TRBD1. Germline CDR1 LNHDA, CDR2 SQIVND (reference sequence). With 5 bases clipped from V and 8 bases from J, the junction kept 14 bases outside the gene matches. The CDR3 totals 16 residues. Full variable domain (outside the CDR3, taken from reference TRBV19 and TRBJ2-2): DGGITQSPKYLFRKEGQNVTLSCEQNLNHDAMYWYRQDPGQGLRLIYYSQIVNDFQKGDIAEGYSVSREKKESFPLTVTSAQKNPTAFYLCASSYGPGTVSGELFFGEGSRLTVL.

The V call is TRBV5-3, the J call TRBJ1-1; D possibly corresponds to TRBD1 (6 bases). TRBV5-3 is an ORF for which the function is uncertain. This CDR3 is 14 amino acids long. V lost 4 bases to trimming and J lost 1 base, with 11 bases between them. The CDR3 loop is CARSQGLWNTEAFF. The CDR3, as DNA: TGTGCCAGAAGCCAGGGGCTGTGGAACACTGAAGCTTTCTTT.

This chain links TRBV6-5 with TRBJ2-7; 7 bases are a match to TRBD1. There are 12 residues in the CDR3. The trim removed 5 bases at V and 6 bases at J, leaving 4 bases unmatched. The germline gives CDR1 MNHEY, CDR2 SVGAGI. CDR3: CASSTGAAEQYF. The CDR3 DNA sequence: TGTGCCAGCAGTACAGGGGCAGCCGAGCAGTACTTC.

The gene calls are TRBV28 and TRBJ1-5; D unresolved. The V end was cut by 3 bases, the J end by 3 bases, with 9 bases between. Germline values: CDR1 MDHEN, CDR2 SYDVKM. This CDR3 is built from 14 residues. The CDR3 reads CASSFRRNNQPQHF. Written as DNA, the CDR3 is TGTGCCAGCAGTTTTCGGCGGAACAATCAGCCCCAGCATTTT.

This rearrangement joins TRBV18 to TRBJ1-5; D might be TRBD1 (5 bases). The V gene's germline CDR1 is KGHSH and CDR2 LQKENI. The germline V and J ends were trimmed by 5 bases and 4 bases, with 12 bases remaining between them. The CDR3 sequence is 14 residues long. For the CDR3, the DNA is TGTGCCAGCTCAACCCAGGAGGGGAATCAGCCCCAGCATTTT. It specifies CASSTQEGNQPQHF. Drawing the rest from reference TRBV18 and TRBJ1-5, the complete variable domain is NAGVMQNPRHLVRRRGQEARLRCSPMKGHSHVYWYRQLPEEGLKFMVYLQKENIIDESGMPKERFSAEFPKEGPSILRIQQVVRGDSAAYFCASSTQEGNQPQHFGDGTRLSIL.

About this clone itself: The identical CDR3 is also encoded by other nucleotide sequences in the sample. The J gene is TRBJ2-3, the V gene TRBV24-1; 12 bases match TRBD2. V was clipped by 2 bases and J by 2 bases; unmatched bases: 4. The CDR3 is 17 amino acids. Looked up from germline, CDR1 is KGHDR and CDR2 is SFDVKD. CDR3 sequence: CATSDSGTSGFTDTQYF. CDR3 nucleotides: TGTGCCACCAGTGATTCCGGGACTAGCGGGTTCACAGATACGCAGTATTTT.

The chain recombines TRBV6-4 with TRBJ2-5, with 12 positions matching TRBD2. V shed 0 bases, J shed 1 base, and the junction held 12 bases outside the gene matches. Germline values: CDR1 MRHNA, CDR2 SNTAGT. The CDR3 runs to 20 residues. The CDR3 bases are TGTGCCAGCAGTGACTCGAAATGTCTAGCGGGGGGGCCAGTCCAAGAGACCCAGTACTTC. Residues: CASSDSKCLAGGPVQETQYF.

J is TRBJ2-3 and V is TRBV5-1, with D maybe TRBD1 (6 bases). Trimming took off 6 bases at V and 5 bases at J, with 16 bases between the two ends. This CDR3 spans 14 amino acids. Germline V gives CDR1 SGHRS, CDR2 YFSETQ. The DNA of the CDR3 is TGCGCCAGCATAGGCCTGGGGGCGGGAGATACGCAGTATTTT. Amino acids: CASIGLGAGDTQYF.

The V and J genes are TRBV5-4 and TRBJ2-7; D is possibly TRBD2 (6 bases). CDR1 and CDR2 (germline): SGHNT, YYREEE (reference sequence). CDR3 size: 13 residues. V lost 4 bases, J lost 4 bases, and 12 bases lay in between. The CDR3 loop reads CASSESGLYEQYF. In DNA form, the CDR3 reads TGTGCCAGCAGCGAGTCGGGACTTTACGAGCAGTACTTC.

The V call is TRBV30, the J call TRBJ1-6; 9 bases are shared with TRBD1. The junction had 9 bases not matched to a gene; V was cut back by 5 bases and J by 7 bases. The CDR3 has 15 residues. Germline loops: CDR1 GTSNPN, CDR2 SVGIG (reference sequence). The CDR3 nucleotides are TGTGCCTGGCGCTTACAGGGGGCATCAAATTCACCCCTCCACTTT. Translated, it gives CAWRLQGASNSPLHF.

The CDR3 here is CASSAKTSIYEQYF. CDR3 sequence (DNA): TGTGCCAGCAGCGCCAAGACTAGTATTTACGAGCAGTACTTC. The chain combines TRBV5-8 with TRBJ2-7, with D possibly matching TRBD2 (6 bases). Germline V gene data show CDR1 as SGHTS and CDR2 as YDEGEE. The CDR3 contains 14 residues. The germline V and J ends were trimmed by 4 bases and 4 bases, with 15 bases remaining between them.

The V gene is TRBV19, the J gene TRBJ2-5; TRBD2 might be the D (6 bases). The CDR3 loop spans 14 amino acids. The V gene's germline CDR1 is LNHDA and CDR2 SQIVND (reference sequence). The V end was cut by 3 bases, the J end by 4 bases, with 12 bases between. The CDR3, as DNA: TGTGCCAGTAGTATCCATGGGGGAGGAGAGACCCAGTACTTC. Residues: CASSIHGGGETQYF.